Reported below is one T cell receptor beta chain. V lost 6 bases and J lost 4, with 16 bases in between. CDR1 and CDR2 (germline): MDHEN, SYDVKM. The CDR3 has 15 amino acids. The data were produced by immunoSEQ multiplex PCR, yet TCRdb's version contains in-frame clones alone and is incomplete. This sample has a few hundred thousand clones, with 70% to 90% found just once. The sample is drawn from a study of blood T cell repertoires in COVID-19. The TCR originated in a human donor with COVID-19, enrolled during active disease. The donor label of this sample is uncertain. Sequenced: peripheral blood. The V call is TRBV28, the J call TRBJ2-1; tentative D call: TRBD1 (6 bases). This CDR3 reads CASSLDRLAYNEQFF. DNA for the CDR3: TGTGCCAGCAGCCTGGACAGATTGGCATACAATGAGCAGTTCTTC.